This T cell receptor beta chain stems from a study of cytomegalovirus exposure and HLA in healthy donors. Across the whole study: As released early, the data held some 85 million unique TCRs from HLA-typed donors.

V dropped 1 base and J dropped 5 bases, with 11 bases sitting between them. Germline CDR1 is GTSNPN and CDR2 is SVGIG (reference sequence). The CDR3 loop spans 13 amino acids. Primers for the PCR totalled 60 Vbeta and 13 Jbeta. The repertoire was sequenced with immunoSEQ multiplex PCR; TCRdb's copy has only in-frame clones and lacks some. The data show about 97,000 clones, 65% to 80% seen once. Study conclusions and caveats: Reports showed the classifier diagnosing cytomegalovirus status with high specificity and sensitivity. Clonal expansion, a later analysis showed, was greater in HLA-associated TCR beta chains than in equally common others.

A word on this clone: Antigen specificity is unknown.

The sequenced material came from PBMCs. The receptor's source is a man in his forties or fifties in good health and CMV-seronegative. The rearrangement joins TRBV30 to TRBJ2-5; D possibly corresponds to TRBD1 (5 bases). CDR3 coding DNA: TGTGCCTGGAGTGCAGGGTATAGCGAGACCCAGTACTTC. Translation gives CAWSAGYSETQYF.